This TCR beta chain was profiled in a study of Graves' ophthalmopathy and Graves' hyperthyroidism. Study summary: Samples of peripheral blood were obtained at initial diagnosis, prior to treatment of any kind.

With a duration under 3 months, ophthalmopathy in the donors showed moderate-to-severe activity, CAS ≥3 and NOSPECS ≥4. If patients had other autoimmune diseases, uncontrolled infections, pregnancy or lactation, they were excluded. Diagnosis used clinical symptoms, serum thyroxine, TRAb, thyroid ultrasound and orbital computed tomography. Beta-chain TCR CDR3 regions were amplified from RNA transcripts. Second-round multiplex PCR came after first-round RT-PCR with HTBI primers. Using its own MiXCR run on the multiplex PCR reads, TCRdb lists one record per CDR3 protein. The sample contains some 400,000 distinct CDR3 sequences, approximately 20% of which appear only once. Between the trimmed V and J ends, which lost 6 bases and 4 bases, there was a span of 20 bases. This CDR3 is built from 15 residues. In germline, CDR1 is SGHRS, CDR2 YFSETQ.

This TCR was recovered from a young woman with Graves' ophthalmopathy. The specimen was peripheral blood. J is TRBJ2-7 and V is TRBV5-1, with D maybe TRBD2 (5 bases). CDR3 region: CASTIGLGVSYEQYF. The CDR3 coding sequence is TGCGCCAGCACGATTGGACTCGGGGTCTCGTACGAGCAGTACTTC.